Below, 25 T cell receptor beta chains from the same sample are listed, as sequenced in a study of Graves' ophthalmopathy and Graves' hyperthyroidism. RNA transcripts were the template, and TCR beta CDR3 regions were amplified from them. Second-round multiplex PCR followed a first-round RT-PCR using HTBI primers. TCRdb fed the multiplex PCR reads into MiXCR, producing one record per CDR3 protein. The sample yields about 170,000 distinct CDR3 sequences, approximately 40% seen once. What was sequenced was peripheral blood. The source is a woman aged 40 to 50 with Graves' ophthalmopathy.

There are many counts of this clonotype. V is TRBV18 and J is TRBJ1-1, with 7 bases identical to TRBD1. V dropped 5 bases and J dropped 4; count of bases not matched to a gene: 10. There are 15 residues in the CDR3. Germline-derived CDR1 and CDR2 are KGHSH and LQKENI. The CDR3 DNA sequence: TGTGCCAGCTCAGACGGGGAGGGGGCGGCCACTGAAGCTTTCTTT. Amino acid sequence: CASSDGEGAATEAFF.

The table lists this clonotype with many counts. The rearrangement uses TRBV5-1 and TRBJ1-6; 10 nucleotides match TRBD1. The V gene's germline CDR1 is SGHRS and CDR2 YFSETQ. The CDR3 is 17 amino acids. V trimming: 4 bases; J trimming: 7 bases; junction bases outside the gene matches: 11. The CDR3 loop is CASSQHPGQGLNSPLHF. For the CDR3, the DNA is TGCGCCAGCAGCCAACATCCGGGACAGGGGTTGAATTCACCCCTCCACTTT.

The CDR3 loop reads CASSPNPRLAAFF. The CDR3 DNA sequence: TGTGCCAGCAGTCCTAACCCTCGCCTCGCGGCTTTCTTT. This sequence joins TRBV12-3 or TRBV12-4 and TRBJ1-1; D unclear. The CDR3 covers 13 residues. V was clipped by 5 bases and J by 11 bases, with 18 bases between them.

This clonotype was picked up many times. The chain links TRBV12-3 or TRBV12-4 to TRBJ2-5; 13 bases map to TRBD2. This CDR3 is built from 17 residues. V gave up 6 bases and J gave up 5 bases; unmatched junction bases: 12. This CDR3 is CASSRLTSGGVKETQYF. The CDR3 coding sequence is TGTGCCAGCAGCCGACTAACTAGCGGGGGGGTTAAGGAGACCCAGTACTTC.

The V and J genes are TRBV19 and TRBJ1-5; D might be TRBD1 (5 bases). Germline CDR1 reads LNHDA; CDR2 reads SQIVND (reference sequence). Trimming removed 5 bases at V and 7 bases at J, with 18 bases between. The CDR3 spans 15 residues. The CDR3 sequence: CASSSLDLGVQPQHF. Here the CDR3 DNA reads TGTGCCAGTAGTTCACTCGACCTAGGGGTCCAGCCCCAGCATTTT.

This clonotype came up once. CDR3 sequence reads: CASSWERLAAETQYF. In DNA form, the CDR3 reads TGTGCCAGCAGCTGGGAGAGACTAGCGGCAGAGACCCAGTACTTC. V is TRBV5-4 and J is TRBJ2-5; TRBD2 matches 9 bases. V gave up 3 bases and J gave up 4 bases; unmatched junction bases: 7. Germline CDR1 SGHNT, CDR2 YYREEE (reference sequence). CDR3 length equals 15 residues.

This clonotype was observed many times. This rearrangement joins TRBV19 to TRBJ2-2; possible D gene TRBD1, 6 bases. Germline-derived CDR1 and CDR2 are LNHDA and SQIVND (reference sequence). CDR3 length: 15 residues. Trimming took 1 base from V and 2 from J, leaving 8 bases between them. The CDR3 sequence is CASSIGTVNTGELFF. CDR3 sequence (DNA): TGTGCCAGTAGTATAGGGACAGTCAACACCGGGGAGCTGTTTTTT.

The chain recombines TRBV6-2 or TRBV6-3 with TRBJ2-7; tentative D call: TRBD2 (6 bases). Germline assignment: CDR1 MNHEY and CDR2 SVGEGT. Trimming removed 2 bases at V and 12 bases at J, with 14 bases between. The CDR3 has 12 amino acids. As DNA, the CDR3 is TGTGCCAGCAGTTACCTATCCGGGAGCTTGTACTTC. Translated, it gives CASSYLSGSLYF.

The count of this clonotype is one. The chain employs TRBV27 and TRBJ1-2; TRBD1 aligns across 10 bases. Trimming took 10 bases from V and 4 from J; bases not matched to a gene: 12. The CDR3 spans 15 residues. Per the germline V gene, CDR1 is MNHEY and CDR2 is SMNVEV (reference sequence). CDR3 in amino acids: CATSDGGQGRYGYTF. The CDR3 bases are TGTGCCACTAGCGACGGGGGACAGGGGCGCTATGGCTACACCTTC.

This clonotype has a count of ten or more. The chain uses TRBV25-1 and TRBJ2-7; 9 bases map to TRBD1. The CDR3 has 15 residues. CDR1 and CDR2 (germline): MGHDK, SYGVNS. Unmatched junction bases numbered 7, after V lost 2 bases and J lost 5 bases. The CDR3 DNA reads as TGTGCCAGCAGTGAACCGGGACAGGGTGGCCACGAGCAGTACTTC. This sequence encodes CASSEPGQGGHEQYF.

About this clonotype itself: The junction differs from germline at one of its ends, possibly a read error. This chain uses TRBV15 with TRBJ2-7; D is possibly TRBD1 or TRBD2 (5 bases each). Germline V gives CDR1 LNHNV, CDR2 YYDKDF (reference sequence). This CDR3 is built from 11 residues. The CDR3 sequence: CATRDQVEQYF. The CDR3 DNA reads as TGTGCGACCAGGGACCAAGTCGAGCAGTACTTC. Together with reference TRBV15 and TRBJ2-7, the CDR3 gives the full variable domain: DAMVIQNPRYQVTQFGKPVTLSCSQTLNHNVMYWYQQKSSQAPKLLFHYYDKDFNNEADTPDNFQSRRPNTSFCFLDIRSPGLGDTAMYLCATRDQVEQYFGPGTRLTVT.

The CDR3 is CASTLSGGTEAFF. As DNA, the CDR3 is TGTGCCAGCACCCTTTCCGGGGGGACTGAAGCTTTCTTT. The chain employs TRBV12-3 or TRBV12-4 and TRBJ1-1, with a weak D call TRBD1 (5 bases). V was shortened by 7 bases and J by 5 bases, with 14 bases between the two germline ends. This CDR3 has 13 residues.

The J gene is TRBJ1-2, the V gene TRBV20-1, with D unresolved. Trimming took 3 bases from V and 5 from J, leaving 7 bases between them. The CDR3 has 11 residues. Germline-derived CDR1 and CDR2 are DFQATT and SNEGSKA (reference sequence). CDR3 nucleotide sequence: TGCAGTGCTAGTAAGGATTATGGCTACACCTTC. Encoded protein: CSASKDYGYTF.

The chain links TRBV4-3 to TRBJ1-5, with 8 bases identical to TRBD1. This CDR3 spans 15 amino acids. Germline CDR1 is LGHNA and CDR2 is YSLEER. With 0 bases clipped from V and 3 bases from J, the junction kept 1 base outside the gene matches. As DNA, the CDR3 is TGCGCCAGCAGCCAAGACAGGGGGCACAATCAGCCCCAGCATTTT. It encodes CASSQDRGHNQPQHF.

The chain is built from TRBV20-1 and TRBJ2-5; tentatively, D is TRBD1 (5 bases). Germline CDR1 is DFQATT and CDR2 is SNEGSKA (reference sequence). The CDR3 runs to 16 residues. The V and J ends lost 1 base and 2 bases respectively, with 17 bases between them. This chain's CDR3 is CSARGLSGAAQETQYF. As DNA, the CDR3 is TGCAGTGCTAGAGGTCTATCTGGGGCGGCTCAAGAGACCCAGTACTTC.

In its sample, this clonotype was seen once. This sequence joins TRBV11-2 and TRBJ2-7, with unresolved D. V was clipped by 1 base and J by 0 bases, with 13 bases between them. The CDR3 length is 16 residues. Germline CDR1 is SGHAT and CDR2 is FQNNGV. The CDR3 sequence is CASSLGGVGNSYEQYF. Written as DNA, the CDR3 is TGTGCCAGCAGCTTAGGTGGGGTCGGTAACTCCTACGAGCAGTACTTC.

V usage is TRBV20-1 and J usage is TRBJ2-5; D remains unclear. Trimming cost V 0 bases and J 5 bases, with 13 bases left between them. The CDR3 runs 14 residues. Germline V gives CDR1 DFQATT, CDR2 SNEGSKA (reference sequence). CDR3 region: CSARDRVQGETQYF. The CDR3 DNA sequence: TGCAGTGCTAGAGATAGAGTTCAAGGGGAGACCCAGTACTTC.

This clonotype appeared many times. The V gene is TRBV11-2, the J gene TRBJ2-7, with a tentative D call TRBD1 (6 bases). CDR1 SGHAT and CDR2 FQNNGV come from the germline V gene. The CDR3 extends over 14 amino acids. Trimming removed 3 bases at V and 3 bases at J, with 12 bases between. The chain's CDR3 is CASSFSGTFYEQYF. The CDR3 DNA sequence: TGTGCCAGCAGCTTCTCCGGGACATTCTACGAGCAGTACTTC. Combining the CDR3 with reference TRBV11-2 and TRBJ2-7 gives the whole variable domain EAGVAQSPRYKIIEKRQSVAFWCNPISGHATLYWYQQILGQGPKLLIQFQNNGVVDDSQLPKDRFSAERLKGVDSTLKIQPAKLEDSAVYLCASSFSGTFYEQYFGPGTRLTVT.

This clonotype has more than one count but fewer than ten. The chain couples TRBV12-3 or TRBV12-4 to TRBJ1-2, with TRBD1 matching over 9 bases. The CDR3 is 14 amino acids. The trim removed 5 bases at V and 7 bases at J, leaving 8 bases unmatched. CDR3: CASSPGQGKAGYTF. The CDR3 DNA follows: TGTGCCAGCAGTCCTGGACAGGGGAAGGCTGGCTACACCTTC.

The V and J genes are TRBV10-3 and TRBJ1-2, with D possibly TRBD1 on 6 matching bases. Germline V gene lookup returns CDR1 ENHRY and CDR2 SYGVKD. Trimming cost V 3 bases and J 8 bases, with 13 bases left between them. The CDR3 totals 13 residues. The CDR3: CAISEPTGSGYTF. The CDR3 nucleotides are TGTGCCATCAGTGAACCCACAGGGTCCGGCTACACCTTC.

The sample holds many counts of this clonotype. This rearrangement joins TRBV11-2 to TRBJ2-7; tentatively, D is TRBD1 (6 bases). The V and J ends lost 0 bases and 0 bases respectively, with 12 bases between them. There are 16 residues in the CDR3. Germline V gene sequence: CDR1 SGHAT, CDR2 FQNNGV. CDR3: CASSLDRDKSSYEQYF. The CDR3 DNA follows: TGTGCCAGCAGCTTAGATCGGGACAAGAGCTCCTACGAGCAGTACTTC.

This clonotype showed up many times. The chain recombines TRBV28 with TRBJ2-7; 8 positions agree with TRBD2. V gave up 11 bases and J gave up 3 bases; unmatched junction bases: 6. The CDR3 is 12 amino acids. Germline lookup yields CDR1 MDHEN and CDR2 SYDVKM. In DNA form, the CDR3 reads TGTGCCTCCCGGGGGGGGCACTACGAGCAGTACTTC. Translating gives CASRGGHYEQYF.

This clonotype was counted at least ten times. One junction end disagrees with the germline gene, perhaps due to a read error. The V call is TRBV12-3 or TRBV12-4, the J call TRBJ2-7; weak D call: TRBD2 (5 bases). CDR3 length: 12 residues. The chain's CDR3 is CASSYRMDFLNF. The CDR3 bases are TGTGCCAGCAGTTATCGAATGGACTTTCTTAACTTC.

V gene TRBV28 combines with J gene TRBJ2-7; possibly TRBD1 for D (6 bases). This CDR3 is 14 amino acids long. Trimming stripped 3 bases from V and 2 bases from J, with 11 bases between. Germline CDR1 is MDHEN and CDR2 is SYDVKM. The CDR3 reads CASSFRGKPYEQYF. CDR3 nucleotide sequence: TGTGCCAGCAGTTTCAGGGGAAAACCCTACGAGCAGTACTTC.

This clonotype was observed many times. The chain employs TRBV24-1 and TRBJ2-4, with 7 bases that match TRBD1. V lost 4 bases, J lost 7 bases, and 6 bases stayed unmatched. Germline-derived CDR1 and CDR2 are KGHDR and SFDVKD. The CDR3 length is 14 residues. The CDR3 DNA reads as TGTGCCACCAGTGAAACCGGGACAGCGAACATTCAGTACTTC. It specifies CATSETGTANIQYF.